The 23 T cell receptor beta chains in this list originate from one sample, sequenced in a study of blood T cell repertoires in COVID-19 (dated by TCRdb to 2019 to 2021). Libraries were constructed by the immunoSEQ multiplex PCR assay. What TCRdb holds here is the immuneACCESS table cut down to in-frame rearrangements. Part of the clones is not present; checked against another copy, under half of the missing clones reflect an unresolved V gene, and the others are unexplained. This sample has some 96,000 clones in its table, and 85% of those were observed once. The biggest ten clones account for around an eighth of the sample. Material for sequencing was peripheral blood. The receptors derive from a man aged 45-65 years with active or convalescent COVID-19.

The CDR3 reads CASSPGPSGSGSDTQYF. The CDR3 nucleotides are TGTGCCAGCAGCCCAGGGCCTAGCGGGAGCGGCTCAGATACGCAGTATTTT. This chain uses TRBV7-6 with TRBJ2-3; 10 bases are shared with TRBD2. The CDR3 is 17 amino acids. Unmatched junction bases numbered 12, after V lost 5 bases and J lost 4 bases. Germline lookup yields CDR1 SGHVS and CDR2 FNYEAQ. The full variable domain, completed using reference TRBV7-6 and TRBJ2-3, is GAGVSQSPRYKVTKRGQDVALRCDPISGHVSLYWYRQALGQGPEFLTYFNYEAQQDKSGLPNDRFSAERPEGSISTLTIQRTEQRDSAMYRCASSPGPSGSGSDTQYFGPGTRLTVL.

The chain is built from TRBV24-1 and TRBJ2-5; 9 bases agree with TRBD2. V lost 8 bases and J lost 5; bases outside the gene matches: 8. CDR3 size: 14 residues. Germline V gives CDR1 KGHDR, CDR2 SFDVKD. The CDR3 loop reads CATKSSGSRETQYF. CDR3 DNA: TGTGCCACCAAAAGTAGCGGGAGTCGGGAGACCCAGTACTTC.

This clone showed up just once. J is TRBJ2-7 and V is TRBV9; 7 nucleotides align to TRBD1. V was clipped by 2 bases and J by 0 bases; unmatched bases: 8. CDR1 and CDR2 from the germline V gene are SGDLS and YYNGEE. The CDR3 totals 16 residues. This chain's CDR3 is CASSVRGTANSYEQYF. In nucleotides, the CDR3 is TGTGCCAGCAGCGTTAGAGGGACAGCAAACTCCTACGAGCAGTACTTC.

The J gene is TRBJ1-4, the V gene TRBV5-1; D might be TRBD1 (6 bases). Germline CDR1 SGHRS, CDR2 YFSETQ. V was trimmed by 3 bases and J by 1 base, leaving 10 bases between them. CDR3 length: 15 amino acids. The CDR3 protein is CASSWNRVTNEKLFF. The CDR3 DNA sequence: TGCGCCAGCAGCTGGAACAGGGTAACTAATGAAAAACTGTTTTTT.

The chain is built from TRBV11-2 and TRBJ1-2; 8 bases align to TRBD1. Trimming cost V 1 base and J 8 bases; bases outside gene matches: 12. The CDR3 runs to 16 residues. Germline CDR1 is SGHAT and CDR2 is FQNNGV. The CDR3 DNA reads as TGTGCCAGCAGCTTAGGAGGGACAGGTCCGCAAGGGGGCTACACCTTC. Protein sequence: CASSLGGTGPQGGYTF.

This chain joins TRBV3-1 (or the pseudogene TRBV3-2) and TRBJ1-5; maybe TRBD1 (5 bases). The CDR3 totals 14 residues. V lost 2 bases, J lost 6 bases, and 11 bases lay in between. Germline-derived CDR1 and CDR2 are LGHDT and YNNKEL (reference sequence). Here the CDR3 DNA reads TGTGCCAGCAGCCAAAGGGGTTCCCTTCAGCCCCAGCATTTT. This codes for CASSQRGSLQPQHF.

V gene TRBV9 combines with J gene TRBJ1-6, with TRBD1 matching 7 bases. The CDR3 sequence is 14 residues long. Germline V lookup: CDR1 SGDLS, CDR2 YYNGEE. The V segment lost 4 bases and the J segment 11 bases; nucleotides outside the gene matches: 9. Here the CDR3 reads CASSPRQGSAPLHF. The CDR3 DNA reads TGTGCCAGCAGCCCCAGACAGGGAAGTGCACCCCTCCACTTT. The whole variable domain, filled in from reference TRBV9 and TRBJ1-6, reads DSGVTQTPKHLITATGQRVTLRCSPRSGDLSVYWYQQSLDQGLQFLIQYYNGEERAKGNILERFSAQQFPDLHSELNLSSLELGDSALYFCASSPRQGSAPLHFGNGTRLTVT.

The CDR3 spells CASSEAHWGQLEAFF. CDR3 DNA sequence: TGTGCCAGCAGCGAAGCACATTGGGGGCAGTTAGAAGCTTTCTTT. This chain links TRBV9 with TRBJ1-1, with D possibly matching TRBD1 (6 bases). Trimming left V 3 bases short and J 8 bases short, with 20 bases between. Per the germline V gene, CDR1 is SGDLS and CDR2 is YYNGEE. The length of the CDR3 is 15 residues.

CDR3 DNA sequence: TGTGCCAGCAGCCTTACCGGGGAGCTGTTTTTT. As protein: CASSLTGELFF. V gene TRBV9 combines with J gene TRBJ2-2; D is unclear. V lost 4 bases to trimming and J lost 5 bases, with 3 bases between them. The germline CDR1 and CDR2 sequences are SGDLS and YYNGEE. CDR3 length: 11 amino acids. Supplemented by reference TRBV9 and TRBJ2-2, the full variable domain reads DSGVTQTPKHLITATGQRVTLRCSPRSGDLSVYWYQQSLDQGLQFLIQYYNGEERAKGNILERFSAQQFPDLHSELNLSSLELGDSALYFCASSLTGELFFGEGSRLTVL.

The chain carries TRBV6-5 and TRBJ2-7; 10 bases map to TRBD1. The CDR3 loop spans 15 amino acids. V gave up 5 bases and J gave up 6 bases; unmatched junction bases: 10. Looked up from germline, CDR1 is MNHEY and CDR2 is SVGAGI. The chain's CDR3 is CASSTRQGAALEQYF. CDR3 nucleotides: TGTGCCAGCAGTACCCGACAGGGGGCCGCCCTCGAGCAGTACTTC.

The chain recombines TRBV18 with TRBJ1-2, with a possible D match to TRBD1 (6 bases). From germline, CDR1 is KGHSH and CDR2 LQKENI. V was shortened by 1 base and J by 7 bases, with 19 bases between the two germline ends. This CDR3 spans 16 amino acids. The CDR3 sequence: CASSPRSDRFVSGYTF. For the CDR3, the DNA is TGTGCCAGCTCACCACGGTCGGACAGATTCGTCTCTGGCTACACCTTC.

The CDR3 region is CAWSLGQGAMNTEAFF. The CDR3 DNA reads TGTGCCTGGAGTCTCGGACAGGGGGCCATGAACACTGAAGCTTTCTTT. The rearrangement joins TRBV30 to TRBJ1-1; TRBD1 aligns across 11 bases. V lost 2 bases and J lost 0; bases outside the gene matches: 5. The CDR3 covers 16 residues. CDR1 is GTSNPN, CDR2 SVGIG, per germline (reference sequence).

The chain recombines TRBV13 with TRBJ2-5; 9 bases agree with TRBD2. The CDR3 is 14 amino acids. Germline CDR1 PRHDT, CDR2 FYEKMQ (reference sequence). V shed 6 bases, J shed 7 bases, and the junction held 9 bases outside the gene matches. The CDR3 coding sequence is TGTGCCAGCAGGCAACAAGCGGGAGGTGTGACCCAGTACTTC. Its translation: CASRQQAGGVTQYF.

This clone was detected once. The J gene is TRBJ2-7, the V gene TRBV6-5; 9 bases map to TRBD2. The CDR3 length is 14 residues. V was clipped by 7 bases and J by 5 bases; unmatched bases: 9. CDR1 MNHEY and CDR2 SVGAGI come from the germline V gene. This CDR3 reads CASIISGRDHEQYF. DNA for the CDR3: TGTGCCAGCATCATTAGCGGGAGAGATCACGAGCAGTACTTC.

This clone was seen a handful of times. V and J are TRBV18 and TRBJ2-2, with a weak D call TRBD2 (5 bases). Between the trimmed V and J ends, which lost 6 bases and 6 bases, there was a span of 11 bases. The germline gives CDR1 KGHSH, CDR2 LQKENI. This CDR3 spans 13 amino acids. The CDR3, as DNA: TGTGCCAGCTCCGCGGAGGTAGCCGGGGAGCTGTTTTTT. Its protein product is CASSAEVAGELFF.

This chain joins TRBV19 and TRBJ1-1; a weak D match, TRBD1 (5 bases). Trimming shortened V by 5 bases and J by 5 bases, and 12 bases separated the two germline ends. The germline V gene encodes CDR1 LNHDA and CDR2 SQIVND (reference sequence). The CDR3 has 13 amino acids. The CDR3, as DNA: TGTGCCAGTAGTCCTCAGGGATGGACTGAAGCTTTCTTT. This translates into CASSPQGWTEAFF.

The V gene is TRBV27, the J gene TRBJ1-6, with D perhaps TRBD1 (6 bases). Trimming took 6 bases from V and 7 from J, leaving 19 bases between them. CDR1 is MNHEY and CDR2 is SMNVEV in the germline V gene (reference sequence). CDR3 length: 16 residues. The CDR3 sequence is CASSPLEAGANSPLHF. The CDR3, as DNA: TGTGCCAGCAGCCCCCTCGAAGCAGGGGCAAATTCACCCCTCCACTTT.

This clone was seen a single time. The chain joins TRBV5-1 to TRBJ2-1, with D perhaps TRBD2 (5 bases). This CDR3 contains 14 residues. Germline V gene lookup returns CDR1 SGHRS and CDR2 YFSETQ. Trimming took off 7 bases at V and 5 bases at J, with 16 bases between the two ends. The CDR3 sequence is CASGSGLAHNEQFF. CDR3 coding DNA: TGCGCCAGCGGATCGGGTCTAGCACACAATGAGCAGTTCTTC.

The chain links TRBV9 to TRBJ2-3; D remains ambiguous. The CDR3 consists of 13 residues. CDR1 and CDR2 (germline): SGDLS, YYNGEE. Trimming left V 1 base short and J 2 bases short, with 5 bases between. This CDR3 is CASSVLNTDTQYF. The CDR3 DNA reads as TGTGCCAGCAGCGTATTAAACACAGATACGCAGTATTTT.

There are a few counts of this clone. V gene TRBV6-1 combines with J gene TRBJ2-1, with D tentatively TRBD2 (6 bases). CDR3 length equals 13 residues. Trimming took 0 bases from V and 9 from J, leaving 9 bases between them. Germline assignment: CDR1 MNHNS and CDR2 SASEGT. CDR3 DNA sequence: TGTGCCAGCAGTGAAGCGGTGCGGGGTGAGCAGTTCTTC. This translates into CASSEAVRGEQFF.

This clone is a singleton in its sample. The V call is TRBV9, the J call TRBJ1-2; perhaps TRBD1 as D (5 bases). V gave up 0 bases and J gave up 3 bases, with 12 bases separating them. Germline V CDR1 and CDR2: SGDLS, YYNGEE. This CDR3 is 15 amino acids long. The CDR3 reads CASSVGEGPYYGYTF. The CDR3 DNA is TGTGCCAGCAGCGTAGGGGAGGGGCCCTACTATGGCTACACCTTC.

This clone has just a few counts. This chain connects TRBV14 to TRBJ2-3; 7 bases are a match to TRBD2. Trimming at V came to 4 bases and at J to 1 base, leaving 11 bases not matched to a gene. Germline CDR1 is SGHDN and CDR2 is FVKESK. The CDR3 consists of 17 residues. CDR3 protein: CASSPILAERGTDTQYF. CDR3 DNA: TGTGCCAGCAGCCCCATCCTAGCGGAGAGGGGCACAGATACGCAGTATTTT.

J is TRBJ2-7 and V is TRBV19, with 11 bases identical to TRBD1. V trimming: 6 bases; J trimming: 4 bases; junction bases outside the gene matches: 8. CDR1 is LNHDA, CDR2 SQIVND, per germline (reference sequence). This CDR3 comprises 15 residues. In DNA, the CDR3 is TGTGCCAGTAGCCAGGACAGGGGGCACCTGTACGAGCAGTACTTC. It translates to CASSQDRGHLYEQYF. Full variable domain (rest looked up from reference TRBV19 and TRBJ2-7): DGGITQSPKYLFRKEGQNVTLSCEQNLNHDAMYWYRQDPGQGLRLIYYSQIVNDFQKGDIAEGYSVSREKKESFPLTVTSAQKNPTAFYLCASSQDRGHLYEQYFGPGTRLTVT.